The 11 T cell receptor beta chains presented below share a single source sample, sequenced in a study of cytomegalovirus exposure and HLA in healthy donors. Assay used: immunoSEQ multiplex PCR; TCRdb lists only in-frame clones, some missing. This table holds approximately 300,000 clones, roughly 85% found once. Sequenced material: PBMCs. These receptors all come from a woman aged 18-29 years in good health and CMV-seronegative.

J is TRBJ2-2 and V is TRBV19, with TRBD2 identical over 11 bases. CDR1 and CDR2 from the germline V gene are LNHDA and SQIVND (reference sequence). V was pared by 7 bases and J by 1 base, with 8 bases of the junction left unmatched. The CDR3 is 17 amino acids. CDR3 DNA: TGTGCCAGTAAAATAGAGGGACTAGCGGTGAACACCGGGGAGCTGTTTTTT. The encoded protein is CASKIEGLAVNTGELFF. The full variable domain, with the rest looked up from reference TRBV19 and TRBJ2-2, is DGGITQSPKYLFRKEGQNVTLSCEQNLNHDAMYWYRQDPGQGLRLIYYSQIVNDFQKGDIAEGYSVSREKKESFPLTVTSAQKNPTAFYLCASKIEGLAVNTGELFFGEGSRLTVL.

Here the CDR3 reads CASSSPDRGLNEQFF. The CDR3 DNA follows: TGCGCCAGCAGCTCCCCGGACAGGGGGCTCAATGAGCAGTTCTTC. This chain uses TRBV5-1 with TRBJ2-1; 11 nucleotides align to TRBD1. The CDR3 totals 15 residues. The trim removed 3 bases at V and 6 bases at J, leaving 5 bases unmatched. Germline assignment: CDR1 SGHRS and CDR2 YFSETQ.

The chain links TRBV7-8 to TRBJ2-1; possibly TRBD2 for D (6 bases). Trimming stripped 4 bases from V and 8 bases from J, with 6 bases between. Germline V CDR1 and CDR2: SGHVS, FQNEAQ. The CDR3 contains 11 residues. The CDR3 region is CASSWGDEQFF. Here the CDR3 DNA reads TGTGCCAGCAGCTGGGGGGATGAGCAGTTCTTC.

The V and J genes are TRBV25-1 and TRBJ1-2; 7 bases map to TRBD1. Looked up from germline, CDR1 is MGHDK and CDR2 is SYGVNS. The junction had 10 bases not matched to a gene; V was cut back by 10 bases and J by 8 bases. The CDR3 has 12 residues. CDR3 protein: CAIPDRAGGYTF. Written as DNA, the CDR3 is TGTGCCATACCCGACAGGGCGGGAGGCTACACCTTC.

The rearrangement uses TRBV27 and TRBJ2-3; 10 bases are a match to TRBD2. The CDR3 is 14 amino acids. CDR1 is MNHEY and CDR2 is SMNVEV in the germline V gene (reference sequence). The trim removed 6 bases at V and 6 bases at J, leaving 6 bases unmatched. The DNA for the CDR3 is TGTGCCAGCAGCCCGGGACTAGCGTCGGATACGCAGTATTTT. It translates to CASSPGLASDTQYF.

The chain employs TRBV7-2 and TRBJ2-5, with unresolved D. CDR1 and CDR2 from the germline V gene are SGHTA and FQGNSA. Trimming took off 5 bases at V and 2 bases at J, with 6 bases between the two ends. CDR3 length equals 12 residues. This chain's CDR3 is CASSVRQETQYF. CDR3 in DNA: TGTGCCAGCAGCGTCCGTCAAGAGACCCAGTACTTC. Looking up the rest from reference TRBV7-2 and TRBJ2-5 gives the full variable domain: GAGVSQSPSNKVTEKGKDVELRCDPISGHTALYWYRQSLGQGLEFLIYFQGNSAPDKSGLPSDRFSAERTGGSVSTLTIQRTQQEDSAVYLCASSVRQETQYFGPGTRLLVL.

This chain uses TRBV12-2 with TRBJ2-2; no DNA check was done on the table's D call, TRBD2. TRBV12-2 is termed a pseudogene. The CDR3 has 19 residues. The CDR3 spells CASRFLSGGVLENTGELFF. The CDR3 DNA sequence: TGTGCAAGTCGCTTTCTTTCGGGAGGGGTCCTCGAAAACACCGGGGAGCTGTTTTTT.

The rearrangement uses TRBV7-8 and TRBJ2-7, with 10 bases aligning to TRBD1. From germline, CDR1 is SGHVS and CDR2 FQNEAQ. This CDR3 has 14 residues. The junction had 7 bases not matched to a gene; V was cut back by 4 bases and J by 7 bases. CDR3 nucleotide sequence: TGTGCCAGCAGCTCCGGGACAGGGGCGGTGGAGCAGTACTTC. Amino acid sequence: CASSSGTGAVEQYF.

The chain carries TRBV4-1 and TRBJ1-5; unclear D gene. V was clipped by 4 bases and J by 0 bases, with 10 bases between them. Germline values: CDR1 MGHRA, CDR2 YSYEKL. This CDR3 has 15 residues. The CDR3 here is CASSPYADSNQPQHF. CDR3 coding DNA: TGCGCCAGCAGCCCCTACGCGGATAGCAATCAGCCCCAGCATTTT.

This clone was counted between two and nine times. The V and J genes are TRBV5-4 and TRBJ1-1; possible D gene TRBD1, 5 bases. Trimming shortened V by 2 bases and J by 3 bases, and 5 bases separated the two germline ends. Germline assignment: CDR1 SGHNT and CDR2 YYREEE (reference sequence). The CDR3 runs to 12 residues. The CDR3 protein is CASSLQDTEAFF. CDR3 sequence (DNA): TGTGCCAGCAGCTTACAGGACACTGAAGCTTTCTTT.

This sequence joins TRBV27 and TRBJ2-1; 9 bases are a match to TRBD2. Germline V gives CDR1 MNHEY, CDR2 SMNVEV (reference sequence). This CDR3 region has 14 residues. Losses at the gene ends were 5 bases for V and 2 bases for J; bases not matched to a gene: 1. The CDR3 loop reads CASSGLAPYNEQFF. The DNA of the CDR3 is TGTGCCAGCAGTGGACTAGCGCCCTACAATGAGCAGTTCTTC.